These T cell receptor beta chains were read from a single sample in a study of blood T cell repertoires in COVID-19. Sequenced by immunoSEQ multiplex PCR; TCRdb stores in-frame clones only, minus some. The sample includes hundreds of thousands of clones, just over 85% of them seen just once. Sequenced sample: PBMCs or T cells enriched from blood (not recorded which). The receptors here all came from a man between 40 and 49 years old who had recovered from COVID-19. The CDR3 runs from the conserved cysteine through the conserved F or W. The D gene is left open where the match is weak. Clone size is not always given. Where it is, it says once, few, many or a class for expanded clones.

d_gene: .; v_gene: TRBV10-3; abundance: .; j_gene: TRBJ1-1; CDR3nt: TGTGCCATGACACAGGGAGCTAGGAGCACTGAAGCTTTCTTT; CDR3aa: CAMTQGARSTEAFF
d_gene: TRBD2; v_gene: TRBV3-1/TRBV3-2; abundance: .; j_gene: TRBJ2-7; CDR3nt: TGTGCCAGCAGCCCTAGGGGACTAAATAACCAGCAGTACTTC; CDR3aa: CASSPRGLNNQQYF
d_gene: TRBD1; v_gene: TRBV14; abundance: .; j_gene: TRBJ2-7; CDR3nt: TGTGCCAGCAGCCAAGACCGACGGACAGGGGGCTCTTGGGAGCAGTACTTC; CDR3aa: CASSQDRRTGGSWEQYF
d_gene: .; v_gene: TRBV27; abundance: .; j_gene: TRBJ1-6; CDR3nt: TGTGCCAGCAGTCCATCGGGGGGGGCCATGTATAATTCACCCCTCCACTTT; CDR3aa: CASSPSGGAMYNSPLHF
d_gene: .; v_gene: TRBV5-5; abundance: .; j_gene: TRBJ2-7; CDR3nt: TGTGCCAGCAGCTTGGTTCCCAGGGCCAACGAGCAGTACTTC; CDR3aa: CASSLVPRANEQYF
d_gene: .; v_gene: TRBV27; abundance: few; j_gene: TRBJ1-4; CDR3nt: TGTGCCAGCAGTTTCGGGGGAAAAGAAAAACTGTTTTTT; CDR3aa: CASSFGGKEKLFF
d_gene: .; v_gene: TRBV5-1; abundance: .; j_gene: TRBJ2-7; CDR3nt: TGCGCCAGCAGCGTCTCAAGTACGGGTATATACGAGCAGTACTTC; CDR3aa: CASSVSSTGIYEQYF
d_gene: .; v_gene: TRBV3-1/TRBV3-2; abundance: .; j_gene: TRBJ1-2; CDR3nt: TGTGCCAGCAGCCTAGACCCGGGGCAGGGGAGAAGCTACACCTTC; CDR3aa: CASSLDPGQGRSYTF
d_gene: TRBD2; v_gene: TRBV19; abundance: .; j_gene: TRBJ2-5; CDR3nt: TGTGCCAGTAGCCAGATCTTTAGCGGAGCGGGGGCCCAGTACTTC; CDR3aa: CASSQIFSGAGAQYF
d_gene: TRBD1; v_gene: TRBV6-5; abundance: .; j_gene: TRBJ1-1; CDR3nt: TGTGCCAGCAGTATCACCGGGACAGTGAACACTGAAGCTTTCTTT; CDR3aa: CASSITGTVNTEAFF
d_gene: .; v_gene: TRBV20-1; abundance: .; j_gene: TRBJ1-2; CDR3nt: TGCAGTGCTAGTACTCCTACTCTGGGAGGCTATGGCTACACCTTC; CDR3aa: CSASTPTLGGYGYTF
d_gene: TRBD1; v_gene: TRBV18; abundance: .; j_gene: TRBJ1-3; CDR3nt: TGTGCCAGCTCACCACGGACAGGGACTGGAAACACCATATATTTT; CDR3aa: CASSPRTGTGNTIYF
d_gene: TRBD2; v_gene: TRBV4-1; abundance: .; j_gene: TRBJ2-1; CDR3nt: TGCGCCAGCAGCCAAACCGGACTAGTCCGGGCCCACAATGAGCAGTTCTTC; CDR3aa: CASSQTGLVRAHNEQFF
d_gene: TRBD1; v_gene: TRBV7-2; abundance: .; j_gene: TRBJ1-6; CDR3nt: TGTGCCAGCAGCTTAGCCGGGACAGATTCACCCCTCCACTTT; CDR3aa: CASSLAGTDSPLHF
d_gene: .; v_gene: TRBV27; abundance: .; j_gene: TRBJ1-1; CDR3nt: TGTGCCAGCAGGCTCGGGTACCTAACCCGAACTGAAGCTTTCTTT; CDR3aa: CASRLGYLTRTEAFF
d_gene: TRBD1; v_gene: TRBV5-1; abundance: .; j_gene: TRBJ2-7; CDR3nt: TGCGCCAGCAGCTTGGAGGGACAGGGTGTGCCGTACTTC; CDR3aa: CASSLEGQGVPYF
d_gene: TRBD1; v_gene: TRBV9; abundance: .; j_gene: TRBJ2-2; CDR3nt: TGTGCCAGCAGCTGGGACAGGCGGGCCGGGGAGCTGTTTTTT; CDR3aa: CASSWDRRAGELFF
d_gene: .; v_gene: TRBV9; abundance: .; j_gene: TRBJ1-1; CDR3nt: TGTGCCAGCAGCGTCTATGGGACACCGACTGAAGCTTTCTTT; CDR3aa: CASSVYGTPTEAFF
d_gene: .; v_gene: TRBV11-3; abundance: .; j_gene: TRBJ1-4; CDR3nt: TGTGCCAGCAGCCTCTTGACAGGCACTAATGAAAAACTGTTTTTT; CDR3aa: CASSLLTGTNEKLFF
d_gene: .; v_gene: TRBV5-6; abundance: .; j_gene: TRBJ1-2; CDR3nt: TGTGCCAGCAGCCTGATCGGGGGAGAGGCCTCTGGCTACACCTTC; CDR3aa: CASSLIGGEASGYTF
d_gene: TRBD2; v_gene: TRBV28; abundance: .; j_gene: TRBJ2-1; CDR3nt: TGTGCCAGCAGGTCTGGGACTAGCGGGAACAATGAGCAGTTCTTC; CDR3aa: CASRSGTSGNNEQFF
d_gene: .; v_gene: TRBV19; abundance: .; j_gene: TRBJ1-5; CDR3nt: TGTGCCAGTAGTATACGGGAAGTCCAGAATCAGCCCCAGCATTTT; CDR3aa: CASSIREVQNQPQHF
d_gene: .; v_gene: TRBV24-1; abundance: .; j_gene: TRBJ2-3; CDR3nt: TGTGCCACCGCCCCGAGAGGCACAGATACGCAGTATTTT; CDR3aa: CATAPRGTDTQYF
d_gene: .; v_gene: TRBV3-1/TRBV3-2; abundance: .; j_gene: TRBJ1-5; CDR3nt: TGTGCCAGCAGCCAATTTCTGAGTCAGCCCCAGCATTTT; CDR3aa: CASSQFLSQPQHF
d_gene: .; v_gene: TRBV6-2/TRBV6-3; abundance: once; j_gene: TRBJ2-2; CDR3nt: TGTGCCAGCAGTTACTCGGCACAGGGCAGCGGGGAGCTGTTTTTT; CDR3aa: CASSYSAQGSGELFF
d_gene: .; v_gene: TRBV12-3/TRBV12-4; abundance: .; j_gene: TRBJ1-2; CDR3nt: TGTGCCAGCAGTTTCCTTCGCTCCGGGTTCCACACCTTC; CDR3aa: CASSFLRSGFHTF